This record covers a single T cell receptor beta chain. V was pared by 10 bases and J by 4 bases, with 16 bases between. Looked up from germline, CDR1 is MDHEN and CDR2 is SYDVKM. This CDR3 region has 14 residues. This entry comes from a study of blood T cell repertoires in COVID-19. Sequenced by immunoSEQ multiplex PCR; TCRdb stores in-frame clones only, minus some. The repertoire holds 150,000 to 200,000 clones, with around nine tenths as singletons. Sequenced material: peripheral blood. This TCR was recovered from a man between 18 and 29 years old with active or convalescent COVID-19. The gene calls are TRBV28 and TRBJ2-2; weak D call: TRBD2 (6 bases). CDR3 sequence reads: CATLSGTATGELFF. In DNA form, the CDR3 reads TGTGCCACCCTCTCCGGGACTGCCACCGGGGAGCTGTTTTTT.